Below, 9 T cell receptor beta chains from the same sample are listed, as sequenced in a study of blood T cell repertoires in COVID-19. Sequenced by immunoSEQ multiplex PCR; TCRdb stores in-frame clones only, minus some. This sample carries around 180,000 clones, approximately 85% of them seen once, and the ten largest clones take approximately 9.4%. Sequencing was carried out using peripheral blood. The receptor source for this set is an elderly woman with acute or convalescent COVID-19.

The rearrangement joins TRBV2 to TRBJ2-2; TRBD2 might be the D (7 bases). V was pared by 6 bases and J by 3 bases, with 14 bases between. Germline CDR1 and CDR2: SNHLY and FYNNEI. The CDR3 has 15 residues. The CDR3 nucleotides are TGTGCCAGCAGCGCCGGGGGGCCCGACACCGGGGAGCTGTTTTTT. Translating gives CASSAGGPDTGELFF.

The V gene is TRBV15, the J gene TRBJ1-2; 9 bases agree with TRBD1. This CDR3 comprises 16 residues. Germline CDR1 reads LNHNV; CDR2 reads YYDKDF (reference sequence). V trimming: 6 bases; J trimming: 4 bases; junction bases outside the gene matches: 12. The chain's CDR3 is CATRVGGAGQGYGYTF. CDR3 bases: TGTGCCACCAGAGTGGGGGGGGCGGGACAGGGCTATGGCTACACCTTC.

This clone was detected a few times. Other nucleotide sequences in the sample specify the same CDR3. The rearrangement links TRBV3-1 (or the pseudogene TRBV3-2) to TRBJ1-2, with TRBD1 matching 7 bases. The CDR3 runs 13 residues. CDR1 and CDR2 from the germline V gene are LGHDT and YNNKEL (reference sequence). The V segment lost 4 bases and the J segment 5 bases; nucleotides outside the gene matches: 4. The CDR3 bases are TGTGCCAGCAGCCGGGACAGAGCATATGGCTACACCTTC. Translating it yields CASSRDRAYGYTF.

The V and J genes are TRBV27 and TRBJ2-5; a weak D match, TRBD2 (6 bases). Germline-derived CDR1 and CDR2 are MNHEY and SMNVEV (reference sequence). The CDR3 consists of 14 residues. V lost 4 bases and J 6 bases, leaving 15 bases between the germline ends. The CDR3 region is CASSWAREAKTQYF. The CDR3 nucleotides read TGTGCCAGCAGTTGGGCCAGGGAGGCGAAGACCCAGTACTTC.

This clone showed up just a few times. The sample holds other DNA sequences that translate to the same CDR3. The rearrangement joins TRBV7-9 to TRBJ1-4; TRBD1 matches 7 bases. The CDR3 has 15 residues. CDR1 SEHNR and CDR2 FQNEAQ come from the germline V gene (reference sequence). The ends lost 1 base at V and 4 bases at J; junction bases unmatched: 3. The CDR3 DNA reads as TGTGCCAGCAGCTTAGGGGGGGACAGTAATGAAAAACTGTTTTTT. This codes for CASSLGGDSNEKLFF.

The rearrangement uses TRBV7-9 and TRBJ1-3; the D is unclear. Germline CDR1 reads SEHNR; CDR2 reads FQNEAQ (reference sequence). The CDR3 is made up of 12 amino acids. Trimming shortened V by 4 bases and J by 6 bases, and 7 bases separated the two germline ends. CDR3: CASSWRLNTIYF. DNA for the CDR3: TGTGCCAGCAGCTGGAGGCTAAACACCATATATTTT.

V and J are TRBV25-1 and TRBJ2-7; 9 positions agree with TRBD1. With V trimmed by 0 bases and J by 4 bases, 4 bases remained unmatched. Germline V lookup: CDR1 MGHDK, CDR2 SYGVNS. The CDR3 loop spans 15 amino acids. CDR3: CASSEYGTGSYEQYF. Written as DNA, the CDR3 is TGTGCCAGCAGTGAATATGGGACAGGGTCGTACGAGCAGTACTTC.

This clone is a singleton in its sample. The chain joins TRBV2 to TRBJ2-3; TRBD2 might be the D (5 bases). V was shortened by 10 bases and J by 1 base, with 15 bases between the two germline ends. The CDR3 contains 14 residues. Germline CDR1 is SNHLY and CDR2 is FYNNEI. CDR3 DNA: TGTGCCACCAACACTAGATTCGGCACAGATACGCAGTATTTT. It encodes CATNTRFGTDTQYF.

The chain has TRBV5-1 and TRBJ2-5, with 9 bases that match TRBD1. Germline assignment: CDR1 SGHRS and CDR2 YFSETQ. The CDR3 contains 14 residues. Trimming removed 5 bases from V and 3 bases from J; junction bases left unmatched: 5. The CDR3 is CASSRGTGKETQYF. The DNA for the CDR3 is TGCGCCAGCAGTAGGGGGACAGGGAAAGAGACCCAGTACTTC.